These 9 T cell receptor beta chains originate from one sample sequenced in a study of blood T cells in healthy people across ages. A second PCR of 7 to 11 cycles used a sample-barcoded 5' primer and a J-beta primer mix. TCRdb independently ran MiXCR on the 5' RACE reads; one entry per CDR3 protein. The sample yields approximately 1,700,000 distinct CDR3 sequences, roughly two fifths seen once. Sequenced sample: blood. Receptors originate from a human donor in good health.

V gene TRBV27 combines with J gene TRBJ2-1; 8 nucleotides match TRBD1. The germline V gene has CDR1 MNHEY and CDR2 SMNVEV (reference sequence). This CDR3 is 14 amino acids long. The V segment lost 5 bases and the J segment 8 bases; nucleotides outside the gene matches: 8. CDR3 sequence: CASSPDRAGDEQFF. The CDR3 nucleotides are TGTGCCAGCAGTCCGGACAGGGCGGGCGATGAGCAGTTCTTC.

This clonotype was counted only a few times. J is TRBJ1-2 and V is TRBV20-1; D ambiguous. There are 14 residues in the CDR3. V lost 0 bases, J lost 6 bases, and 14 bases lay in between. In germline, CDR1 is DFQATT, CDR2 SNEGSKA (reference sequence). CDR3 protein: CSARDIRSSHGYTF. The CDR3 nucleotides read TGCAGTGCTAGAGATATCAGGAGTAGCCATGGCTACACCTTC.

The chain couples TRBV20-1 to TRBJ1-1; D is perhaps TRBD1 (5 bases). Germline values: CDR1 DFQATT, CDR2 SNEGSKA (reference sequence). This CDR3 spans 14 amino acids. V was pared by 6 bases and J by 3 bases, with 17 bases between. CDR3 region: CSAPRGDHYTEAFF. CDR3 in DNA: TGCAGTGCGCCTCGGGGGGACCACTACACTGAAGCTTTCTTT.

This clonotype was counted between two and nine times. The V gene is TRBV29-1, the J gene TRBJ1-5; 9 positions match TRBD1. Trimming removed 6 bases from V and 5 bases from J; junction bases left unmatched: 5. Germline V gene sequence: CDR1 SQVTM, CDR2 ANQGSEA. This CDR3 comprises 13 residues. Here the CDR3 DNA reads TGCAGCGTCACAGGGGGCTCGGATCAGCCCCAGCATTTT. Its protein product is CSVTGGSDQPQHF.

V gene TRBV6-5 combines with J gene TRBJ2-3; 14 bases line up with TRBD2. With 6 bases clipped from V and 6 bases from J, the junction kept 8 bases outside the gene matches. CDR3 length: 16 residues. The germline V gene encodes CDR1 MNHEY and CDR2 SVGAGI. The CDR3 nucleotides are TGTGCCAGCAGCCTCTCCGGGACTAGCGGGGGCGATACGCAGTATTTT. It is translated as CASSLSGTSGGDTQYF.

This clonotype was found a few times. The CDR3 here is CASSSPRKSRGEQYF. The DNA of the CDR3 is TGTGCCAGCAGCTCCCCACGGAAGTCTCGAGGCGAGCAGTACTTC. The chain carries TRBV11-2 and TRBJ2-7; no firm D call. The CDR3 sequence is 15 residues long. V lost 4 bases to trimming and J lost 6 bases, with 19 bases between them. Germline lookup yields CDR1 SGHAT and CDR2 FQNNGV.

Worth noting for this clonotype: A read error may produce the germline difference seen at one junction end. V usage is TRBV20-1 and J usage is TRBJ2-5; D is ambiguous. The J call could be wrong; TRBJ2-7 is a better fit for the DNA end. The CDR3 runs 11 residues. CDR1 is DFQATT, CDR2 SNEGSKA, per germline (reference sequence). Written as DNA, the CDR3 is TGCAGTGCTAGTAGGTCCTTCGAGCAGTACTTC. Its protein is CSASRSFEQYF.

Remarks on this clonotype: One end of the junction does not line up with germline, which may come from a read error. This chain uses TRBV29-1 with TRBJ2-5, with D unclear. The CDR3 runs 12 residues. Germline V lookup: CDR1 SQVTM, CDR2 ANQGSEA. CDR3 coding DNA: TGCGGCGTTGCGATGTTTAAAGAGACCCAGTACTTC. It specifies CGVAMFKETQYF.

The J gene is TRBJ2-1, the V gene TRBV6-1; TRBD1 matches at 7 bases. This CDR3 spans 16 amino acids. Per germline, CDR1 MNHNS and CDR2 SASEGT. The ends lost 8 bases at V and 3 bases at J; junction bases unmatched: 13. The CDR3 region has the DNA TGTGCCAGCCGACATGAGGGGGCTACTTTCTACAATGAGCAGTTCTTC. This gives the protein CASRHEGATFYNEQFF.